These T cell receptor beta chains were read from a single sample in a study of shared clonotypes between healthy human individuals. Method: immunoSEQ multiplex PCR; TCRdb's copy keeps in-frame clones and lacks some. The data hold around 2.1 million clones, with approximately 94% observed a single time. The sample was naive CD8+ T cells from PBMCs. The receptor set was obtained from a man younger than 35 in good health. Some clones in this sample may be carry-over from other donors' samples. The CDR3 runs from the conserved cysteine through the conserved F or W. The D gene is left open where the match is weak. Where a row states a size, it is once, few, many or the class of an expanded clone; other rows omit it.

abundance | d_gene | j_gene | v_gene | CDR3aa | CDR3nt
NA | NA | TRBJ1-2 | TRBV15 | CATSRDRAGVNYGYTF | TGTGCCACCAGCAGAGATCGCGCAGGGGTCAACTATGGCTACACCTTC
NA | TRBD2 | TRBJ2-7 | TRBV28 | CASTSLPGSGRYF | TGTGCCAGCACTTCCTTGCCTGGTAGCGGGAGGTACTTC
NA | NA | TRBJ1-5 | TRBV15 | CATSSPPGGSNQPQHF | TGTGCCACCAGCTCCCCCCCGGGCGGTAGCAATCAGCCCCAGCATTTT
NA | TRBD2 | TRBJ2-1 | TRBV9 | CASSGGGGVAGGHPYNEQFF | TGTGCCAGCAGCGGAGGGGGAGGAGTAGCGGGAGGCCACCCCTACAATGAGCAGTTCTTC
NA | TRBD1 | TRBJ2-7 | TRBV5-1 | CASSLDRDRPSYEQYF | TGCGCCAGCAGCTTGGACCGGGACAGACCATCCTACGAGCAGTACTTC
NA | NA | TRBJ2-3 | TRBV7-3 | CASSLQRSSTDTQYF | TGTGCCAGCAGCTTACAGCGGTCTAGCACAGATACGCAGTATTTT
NA | NA | TRBJ2-1 | TRBV27 | CASSLRTYNEQFF | TGTGCCAGCAGTTTAAGAACTTACAATGAGCAGTTCTTC
NA | NA | TRBJ1-4 | TRBV19 | CASTLRGGTNEKLFF | TGTGCCAGTACCCTACGGGGGGGAACTAATGAAAAACTGTTTTTT
NA | NA | TRBJ2-2 | TRBV1 | CTSSQGREVTGELFF | TGCACCAGCAGCCAAGGGCGGGAGGTGACCGGGGAGCTGTTTTTT
NA | NA | TRBJ1-1 | TRBV27 | CASSLSLNTEAFF | TGTGCCAGCAGCCTTAGCCTGAACACTGAAGCTTTCTTT
NA | NA | TRBJ1-1 | TRBV11-2 | CASSFGQIEAFF | TGTGCCAGCAGCTTCGGACAGATTGAAGCTTTCTTT
NA | NA | TRBJ1-1 | TRBV29-1 | CSGVGTGAQAFF | TGCAGCGGAGTCGGGACGGGTGCCCAAGCTTTCTTT
NA | TRBD2 | TRBJ2-1 | TRBV7-6 | CASRLGLADNEQFF | TGTGCCAGCAGATTGGGACTAGCGGACAATGAGCAGTTCTTC
NA | NA | TRBJ2-1 | TRBV25-1 | CASSEVGTLPFF | TGTGCCAGCAGTGAAGTCGGGACCCTTCCGTTCTTC
NA | NA | TRBJ1-5 | TRBV12-2 | CASRLSTWLRNQPQHF | TGTGCAAGTCGCTTATCTACTTGGCTCCGCAATCAGCCCCAGCATTTT
NA | TRBD1 | TRBJ1-1 | TRBV9 | CASSGRTGGPNTEAFF | TGTGCCAGCAGCGGCCGGACAGGGGGTCCGAACACTGAAGCTTTCTTT
NA | NA | TRBJ1-2 | TRBV5-6 | CASSQDSYGYTF | TGTGCCAGCAGCCAGGACAGCTATGGCTACACCTTC
once | TRBD1 | TRBJ2-7 | TRBV5-6 | CASSSGQGNPSRQYF | TGTGCCAGCAGCTCGGGACAGGGTAACCCGTCTAGGCAGTACTTC
once | NA | TRBJ1-1 | TRBV9 | CASSVYFTDTEAFF | TGTGCCAGCAGCGTATATTTCACGGACACTGAAGCTTTCTTT
NA | NA | TRBJ1-2 | TRBV9 | CASSVRPGSTKGYTF | TGTGCCAGCAGCGTACGCCCCGGGTCCACAAAGGGCTACACCTTC
NA | TRBD2 | TRBJ2-7 | TRBV9 | CASSVASGSREQYF | TGTGCCAGCAGCGTAGCTAGCGGGAGTCGGGAGCAGTACTTC
NA | TRBD2 | TRBJ2-7 | TRBV28 | CASSFGEGDYYEQYF | TGTGCCAGCAGTTTCGGTGAAGGGGACTACTACGAGCAGTACTTC
NA | TRBD2 | TRBJ2-2 | TRBV19 | CASSIQRASGPLGPGELFF | TGTGCCAGTAGTATTCAGAGGGCTAGCGGGCCCCTAGGCCCCGGGGAGCTGTTTTTT
once | NA | TRBJ2-7 | TRBV5-1 | CASSLEGGPYSYEQYF | TGCGCCAGCAGCTTGGAAGGGGGACCCTATTCCTACGAGCAGTACTTC
NA | TRBD2 | TRBJ2-3 | TRBV29-1 | CSARGGVAGVIDTQYF | TGCAGCGCACGTGGGGGGGTCGCGGGAGTGATAGATACGCAGTATTTT
once | NA | TRBJ2-1 | TRBV4-3 | CASSPYVAEEPYNEQFF | TGCGCCAGCAGCCCCTATGTAGCGGAGGAGCCTTACAATGAGCAGTTCTTC
NA | NA | TRBJ2-7 | TRBV9 | CASTGTEQYF | TGTGCCAGCACGGGAACCGAGCAGTACTTC
NA | NA | TRBJ2-7 | TRBV7-9 | CASSHTSSSSYEQYF | TGTGCCAGCAGCCATACTAGCTCGAGCTCCTACGAGCAGTACTTC
NA | NA | TRBJ1-2 | TRBV9 | CASTGRGLHVDYGYTF | TGTGCCAGCACCGGGCGGGGCCTTCACGTCGACTATGGCTACACCTTC
NA | NA | TRBJ1-1 | TRBV5-5 | CASSLGALMNTEAFF | TGTGCCAGCAGCTTGGGGGCGCTAATGAACACTGAAGCTTTCTTT
once | TRBD1 | TRBJ1-2 | TRBV5-4 | CASSPPGQGAGGYTF | TGTGCCAGCAGCCCTCCGGGACAGGGGGCCGGAGGCTACACCTTC
NA | TRBD1 | TRBJ2-7 | TRBV6-1 | CASRGGDREDNEQYF | TGTGCCAGCAGGGGGGGGGACAGGGAGGACAACGAGCAGTACTTC
NA | NA | TRBJ2-3 | TRBV27 | CASSLGALPPSTDTQYF | TGTGCCAGCAGTTTAGGGGCCCTACCCCCTAGCACAGATACGCAGTATTTT
NA | NA | TRBJ2-3 | TRBV19 | CASTTRGHLSTDTQYF | TGTGCCAGTACGACCCGGGGACACCTGAGCACAGATACGCAGTATTTT
NA | TRBD2 | TRBJ2-7 | TRBV9 | CASGGGQSSYEQYF | TGTGCCAGCGGGGGAGGGCAAAGCTCCTACGAGCAGTACTTC
NA | NA | TRBJ1-1 | TRBV7-8 | CASSLVNSNTEAFF | TGTGCCAGCAGCTTAGTTAACTCAAACACTGAAGCTTTCTTT
once | TRBD1 | TRBJ2-7 | TRBV27 | CASTDRGSNEQYF | TGTGCCAGCACGGACAGGGGATCCAACGAGCAGTACTTC
NA | NA | TRBJ2-7 | TRBV2 | CASSEGGWALSYEQYF | TGTGCCAGCAGTGAAGGGGGGTGGGCCCTCTCCTACGAGCAGTACTTC
NA | NA | TRBJ2-1 | TRBV9 | CASRAGGGSYNEQFF | TGTGCCAGCAGGGCTGGGGGCGGGTCGTACAATGAGCAGTTCTTC
NA | NA | TRBJ2-2 | TRBV5-4 | CASSLAMAATGELFF | TGTGCCAGCAGCTTGGCCATGGCAGCCACCGGGGAGCTGTTTTTT
NA | TRBD1 | TRBJ2-4 | TRBV27 | CASSLTDRAPQKKYF | TGTGCCAGCAGTTTGACGGACAGGGCCCCCCAAAAAAAGTACTTC
NA | TRBD1 | TRBJ2-1 | TRBV7-8 | CASSSRTGLYNEQFF | TGTGCCAGCAGCTCTAGGACAGGGCTGTACAATGAGCAGTTCTTC
NA | TRBD1 | TRBJ1-1 | TRBV5-1 | CASSDGTGWTEAFF | TGCGCCAGCAGCGACGGGACAGGCTGGACTGAAGCTTTCTTT
NA | TRBD1 | TRBJ2-7 | TRBV28 | CASSWGQGSYEQYF | TGTGCCAGCAGTTGGGGACAGGGCTCCTACGAGCAGTACTTC
NA | TRBD1 | TRBJ1-5 | TRBV15 | CATSRGTGDQPQHF | TGTGCCACCAGCAGAGGGACAGGGGATCAGCCCCAGCATTTT
NA | TRBD1 | TRBJ2-3 | TRBV2 | CASRPGTGYASASTDTQYF | TGTGCCAGCAGACCCGGGACAGGCTACGCTAGCGCAAGCACAGATACGCAGTATTTT
NA | NA | TRBJ2-7 | TRBV28 | CASSGTSDNDYEQYF | TGTGCCAGCAGCGGGACATCGGATAACGACTACGAGCAGTACTTC
NA | NA | TRBJ1-2 | TRBV28 | CASNRERRGYTF | TGTGCCAGCAACAGGGAAAGAAGGGGCTACACCTTC
once | NA | TRBJ2-3 | TRBV2 | CASRRTGSTDTQYF | TGTGCCAGCAGAAGAACCGGGTCCACAGATACGCAGTATTTT
NA | TRBD2 | TRBJ2-2 | TRBV5-4 | CASKTGEGLAGELFF | TGTGCCAGCAAGACGGGGGAGGGCCTCGCCGGGGAGCTGTTTTTT
NA | TRBD2 | TRBJ2-1 | TRBV4-1 | CASSPGLPNEQFF | TGCGCCAGCAGCCCGGGACTACCGAACGAGCAGTTCTTC